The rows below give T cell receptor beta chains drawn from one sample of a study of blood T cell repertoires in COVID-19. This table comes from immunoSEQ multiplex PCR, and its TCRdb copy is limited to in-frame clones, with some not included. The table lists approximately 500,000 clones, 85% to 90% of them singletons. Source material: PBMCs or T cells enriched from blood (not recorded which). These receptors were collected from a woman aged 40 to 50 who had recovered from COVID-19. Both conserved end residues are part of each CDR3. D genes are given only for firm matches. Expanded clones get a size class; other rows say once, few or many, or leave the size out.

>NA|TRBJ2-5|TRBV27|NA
TGTGCCAGCAGAGATGCGTCGTACCAAGAGACCCAGTACTTC
CASRDASYQETQYF
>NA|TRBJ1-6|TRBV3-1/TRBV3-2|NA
TGTGCCAGCAGCCAAGATCTAGTTTCACCCCTCCACTTT
CASSQDLVSPLHF
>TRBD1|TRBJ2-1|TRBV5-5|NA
TGTGCCAGCAGCTCGCCCTTTCAACAGGGGATATGGGTGTCCTACAATGAGCAGTTCTTC
CASSSPFQQGIWVSYNEQFF
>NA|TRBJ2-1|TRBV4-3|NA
TGCGCCAGCAGCCAAGATAAGCTAAGCTCCTACAATGAGCAGTTCTTC
CASSQDKLSSYNEQFF
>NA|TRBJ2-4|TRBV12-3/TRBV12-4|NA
TGTGCCAGCAGTTTCCGGAACATTCAGTACTTC
CASSFRNIQYF
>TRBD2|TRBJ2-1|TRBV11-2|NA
TGTGCCAGCAGCTTAGAGGCTAGCGGTAACCTCTGGGATGAGCAGTTCTTC
CASSLEASGNLWDEQFF
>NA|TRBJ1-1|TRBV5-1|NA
TGCGCCAGCAGGGACTGGGGGGACACTGAAGCTTTCTTT
CASRDWGDTEAFF
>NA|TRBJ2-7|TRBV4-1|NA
TGCGCCAGCAGCCAAGATATCGGGGGGCCCTTCTACGAGCAGTACTTC
CASSQDIGGPFYEQYF
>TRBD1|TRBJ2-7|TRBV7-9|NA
TGTGCCAGCACCTCGGATGAGGGGACAGTCTCCTACGAGCAGTACTTC
CASTSDEGTVSYEQYF
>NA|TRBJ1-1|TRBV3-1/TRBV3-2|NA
TGTGCCAGCAGCCAAGCGGGAGGGAACACTGAAGCTTTCTTT
CASSQAGGNTEAFF
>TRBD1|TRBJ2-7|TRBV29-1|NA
TGCAGCGTTGAAGCTCCCTTTCCCGGGACAGGGACCTACGAGCAGTACTTC
CSVEAPFPGTGTYEQYF
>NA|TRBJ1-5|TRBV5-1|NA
TGCGCCAGCAGCTTTTCCCCCTCTGTAGCTTATAGCAATCAGCCCCAGCATTTT
CASSFSPSVAYSNQPQHF
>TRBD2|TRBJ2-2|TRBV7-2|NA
TGTGCCAGCAGCGCCCGACCTGCGGGGGGCTTCACCGGGGAGCTGTTTTTT
CASSARPAGGFTGELFF
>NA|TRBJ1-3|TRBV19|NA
TGTGCCAGTAGTATTACCAGGGTGCCTGGAAACACCATATATTTT
CASSITRVPGNTIYF
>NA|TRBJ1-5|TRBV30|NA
TGTGCCTGGAGTGGTAGGGGAGGTCAGCCCCAGCATTTT
CAWSGRGGQPQHF
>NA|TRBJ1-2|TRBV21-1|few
TGTGCCAGCAGCAAAGATTTGGGAGGGGTAAAGGAAGATGGCTACACCTTC
CASSKDLGGVKEDGYTF
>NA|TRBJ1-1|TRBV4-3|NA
TGCGCCAGCAGCCAAGATTCGGGGAACACTGAAGCTTTCTTT
CASSQDSGNTEAFF
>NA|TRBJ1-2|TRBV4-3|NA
TGCGCCAGCAGCCCCCGACCGAGGATCTATGGCTACACCTTC
CASSPRPRIYGYTF
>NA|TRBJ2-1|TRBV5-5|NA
TGTGCCAGCAGCTTGTTCTCGACAGTCTCCTACAATGAGCAGTTCTTC
CASSLFSTVSYNEQFF
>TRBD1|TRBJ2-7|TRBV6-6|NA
TGTGCCAGCAGTACCGGGACAGGCTACGAGCAGTACTTC
CASSTGTGYEQYF
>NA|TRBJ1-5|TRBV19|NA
TGTGCCAGTAGTTGGGGGGTGGGTCAGCCCCAGCATTTT
CASSWGVGQPQHF
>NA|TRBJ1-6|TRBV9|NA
TGTGCCAGCAGCGCCTACAGGGCCGAGAGCCATAATTCACCCCTCCACTTT
CASSAYRAESHNSPLHF
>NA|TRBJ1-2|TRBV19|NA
TGTGCCAGTAGTATAGACAGGGGCTATGGCTACACCTTC
CASSIDRGYGYTF